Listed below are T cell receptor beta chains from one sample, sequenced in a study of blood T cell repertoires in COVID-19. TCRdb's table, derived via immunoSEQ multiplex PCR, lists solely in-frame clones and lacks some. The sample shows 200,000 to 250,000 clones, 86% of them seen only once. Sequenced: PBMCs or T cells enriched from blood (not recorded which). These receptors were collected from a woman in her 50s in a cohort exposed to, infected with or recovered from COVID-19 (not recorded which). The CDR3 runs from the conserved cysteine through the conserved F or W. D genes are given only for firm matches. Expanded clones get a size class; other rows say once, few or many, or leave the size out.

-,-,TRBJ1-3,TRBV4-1,TGCGCCAGCAGCCAAACACAACAAGGAAACACCATATATTTT,CASSQTQQGNTIYF
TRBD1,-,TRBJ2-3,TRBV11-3,TGTGCCAGCAGCTTAACAGGGACAGGCACAGATACGCAGTATTTT,CASSLTGTGTDTQYF
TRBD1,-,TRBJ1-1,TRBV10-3,TGTGCCATCAAAACAGGGGGCACGGAACCGGGTAGGGCTTTCTTT,CAIKTGGTEPGRAFF
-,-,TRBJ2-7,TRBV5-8,TGTGCCAGCAGCTTGTTCACCCGGGTGCGGGCCCTCAGTAATTTC,CASSLFTRVRALSNF
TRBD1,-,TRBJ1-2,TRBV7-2,TGTGCCAGCAGCCCGGGACAGGGAGTGGACTACACCTTC,CASSPGQGVDYTF
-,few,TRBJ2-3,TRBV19,TGTGCCAGTAGTATCAGTGTCACAGATACGCAGTATTTT,CASSISVTDTQYF
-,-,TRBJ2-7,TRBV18,TGTGCCAGCTCACCTTCCAAGGACAGATACGAGCAGTACTTC,CASSPSKDRYEQYF
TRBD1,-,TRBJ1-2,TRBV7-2,TGTGCCAGCAGCTTGGCTACAGGGGGCGTCTATGGCTACACCTTC,CASSLATGGVYGYTF
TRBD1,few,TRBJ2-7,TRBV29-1,TGCAGCGTTGCTAAGGACAGGTATAGCGAGCAGTACTTC,CSVAKDRYSEQYF
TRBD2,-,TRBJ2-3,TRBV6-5,TGTGCCAGCAGTTACGATAGGCCGGGGGGGCGGGATACGCAGTATTTT,CASSYDRPGGRDTQYF
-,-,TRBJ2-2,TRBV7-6,TGTGCCAGCAGCTTGCGGCGGGGGCACACCGGGGAGCTGTTTTTT,CASSLRRGHTGELFF
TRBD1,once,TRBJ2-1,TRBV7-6,TGTGCCAGCAGCTTAGGGGACAGGGGGTACAATGAGCAGTTCTTC,CASSLGDRGYNEQFF
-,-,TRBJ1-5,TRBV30,TGTGCCTGGAGTAAGGGGCTCGGGAATCAGCCCCAGCATTTT,CAWSKGLGNQPQHF
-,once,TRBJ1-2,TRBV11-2,TGTGCCAGCGCTACGCTCCCCCCCTATGGCTACACCTTC,CASATLPPYGYTF
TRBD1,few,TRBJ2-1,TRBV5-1,TGCGCCAGCAGACCACAGGGGTACTCCTACAATGAGCAGTTCTTC,CASRPQGYSYNEQFF
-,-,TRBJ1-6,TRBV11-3,TGTGCCAGCAGCTTAGAAGGGGCTAATTCACCCCTCCACTTT,CASSLEGANSPLHF
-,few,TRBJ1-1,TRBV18,TGTGCCAGCTCACCCTTAGATAGAAACACTGAAGCTTTCTTT,CASSPLDRNTEAFF
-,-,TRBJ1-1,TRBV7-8,TGTGCCAGCAGCTTAGTCGGGGTTTACACTGAAGCTTTCTTT,CASSLVGVYTEAFF
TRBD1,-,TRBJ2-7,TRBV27,TGTGCCAGCAGTCCCACCCCCGGGACAGGGAGAGGGCAGTACTTC,CASSPTPGTGRGQYF
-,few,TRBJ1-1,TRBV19,TGTGCCAGTAAGGAGGGAGTGCCTTACATGAACACTGAAGCTTTCTTT,CASKEGVPYMNTEAFF
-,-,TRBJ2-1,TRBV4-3,TGCGCCAGCAGCCAAGATCGAGGCGGGGTTCACTACAATGAGCAGTTCTTC,CASSQDRGGVHYNEQFF
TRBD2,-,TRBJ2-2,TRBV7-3,TGTGCCAGCAGCCTTAGCGGGGGGCCGAACACCGGGGAGCTGTTTTTT,CASSLSGGPNTGELFF
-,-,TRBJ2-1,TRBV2,TGTGCCAGCAGTGTAAGGACGCGGGTCGATGAGCAGTTCTTC,CASSVRTRVDEQFF
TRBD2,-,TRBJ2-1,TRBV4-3,TGCGCCAGCAGCCAAGGTTTGGAGCGGGGGGTTTACAATGAGCAGTTCTTC,CASSQGLERGVYNEQFF
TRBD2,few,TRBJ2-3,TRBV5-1,TGCGCCAGCAGCGAATGGGGAGGTAGCGGGGTTGATACGCAGTATTTT,CASSEWGGSGVDTQYF
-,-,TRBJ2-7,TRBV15,TGTGCCACCAGCAGAGATAGGCTGACGCGGCACGAGCAGTACTTC,CATSRDRLTRHEQYF
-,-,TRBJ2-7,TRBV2,TGTGCCAGCAGTGAAGGGGGGCATGTGCAGTACTTC,CASSEGGHVQYF
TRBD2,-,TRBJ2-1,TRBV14,TGTGCCAGCAGCCCTGGGACTAGCTACAATGAGCAGTTCTTC,CASSPGTSYNEQFF
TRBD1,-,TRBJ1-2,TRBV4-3,TGCGCCAGCAGCCAAGAGGATACAGGGGCTAGAGGCTACACCTTC,CASSQEDTGARGYTF
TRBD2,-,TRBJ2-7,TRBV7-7,TGTGCTAGCAGCCCCGACAGCGGGGGTCGCTACGAGCAGTACTTC,CASSPDSGGRYEQYF
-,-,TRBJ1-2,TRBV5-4,TGTGCCAGCAGCGAGACACAAAACTATGGCTACACCTTC,CASSETQNYGYTF
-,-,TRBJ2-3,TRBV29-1,TGCAGCGTTGAAGATTGGGCGGGGAAGATAGATACGCAGTATTTT,CSVEDWAGKIDTQYF
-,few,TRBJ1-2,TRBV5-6,TGTGCCAGCAGCTTGGTGGGGGCCTCTATCTATGGCTACACCTTC,CASSLVGASIYGYTF
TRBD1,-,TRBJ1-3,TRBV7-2,TGTGCCAGCAGCTTAGGAGAAGGGACAGGGGTTGGAAACACCATATATTTT,CASSLGEGTGVGNTIYF
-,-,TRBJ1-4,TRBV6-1,TGTGCCAGCAGTGAGGACACGGCAGTTGGAAAACTGTTTTTT,CASSEDTAVGKLFF
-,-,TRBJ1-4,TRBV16,TGTGCCAGCAGAAGTCCAGTTGCAACTAATGAAAAACTGTTTTTT,CASRSPVATNEKLFF
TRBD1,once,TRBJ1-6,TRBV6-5,TGTGCCAGCAAGAAGGGGGCCGCCCAATTTGTACCCCTCCACTTT,CASKKGAAQFVPLHF
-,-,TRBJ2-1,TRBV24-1,TGTGCCACCGCTGGGGGGAAGGGAAAAAGCTCCTACAATGAGCAGTTCTTC,CATAGGKGKSSYNEQFF
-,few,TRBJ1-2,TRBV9,TGTGCCAGCAGCCCCGAGGGAGAATCCTATGGCTACACCTTC,CASSPEGESYGYTF
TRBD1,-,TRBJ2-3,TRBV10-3,TGTGCCATCAGTCTTACTACACAGGGGTACACCACAGATACGCAGTATTTT,CAISLTTQGYTTDTQYF
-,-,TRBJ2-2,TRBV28,TGTGCCAGCAGTTTGCGGTGGGAGAGCGCCGGGGAGCTGTTTTTT,CASSLRWESAGELFF
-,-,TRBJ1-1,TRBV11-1,TGTGCCAGCAGCCTAGACGTCACAGCCTCAGGGGCTGAAGCTTTCTTT,CASSLDVTASGAEAFF
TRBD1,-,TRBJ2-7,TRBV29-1,TGCAGCGTTTCCGAGGGGGCTTACGAGCAGTACTTC,CSVSEGAYEQYF
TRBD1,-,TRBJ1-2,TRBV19,TGTGCCAGTAGACTGGACAGGGCGGGAGTGGGCTACACCTTC,CASRLDRAGVGYTF
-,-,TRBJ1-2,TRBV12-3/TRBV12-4,TGTGCCAGCAGTCTATCAGGGAACTATGGCTACACCTTC,CASSLSGNYGYTF
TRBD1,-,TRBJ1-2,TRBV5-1,TGCGCCAGCGGAGTTCCGGGACAGGGGGAGAATGGCTACACCTTC,CASGVPGQGENGYTF
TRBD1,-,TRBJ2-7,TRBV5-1,TGCGCCAGCAGCTGGCAAGGGACAGGGCAGGAGCAGTACTTC,CASSWQGTGQEQYF
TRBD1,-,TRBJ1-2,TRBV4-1,TGCGCCAGCAGCCAATACGCAGGGGGATATGGCTACACCTTC,CASSQYAGGYGYTF
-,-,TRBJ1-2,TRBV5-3,TGTGCCAGAATTCAGGGGTATGGCTACACCTTC,CARIQGYGYTF
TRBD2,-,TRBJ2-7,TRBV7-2,TGTGCCAGCAGCCCGGGAGGGTATCTCGACGAGCAGTACTTC,CASSPGGYLDEQYF
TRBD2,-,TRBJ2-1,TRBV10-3,TGTGCCATCAGTGGATCTAGCGGGGACGTCTCCTACAATGAGCAGTTCTTC,CAISGSSGDVSYNEQFF
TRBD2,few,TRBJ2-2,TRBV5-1,TGCGCCAGCAGCTTGGTCCCAGCGGGGGGTAGCACCGGGGAGCTGTTTTTT,CASSLVPAGGSTGELFF